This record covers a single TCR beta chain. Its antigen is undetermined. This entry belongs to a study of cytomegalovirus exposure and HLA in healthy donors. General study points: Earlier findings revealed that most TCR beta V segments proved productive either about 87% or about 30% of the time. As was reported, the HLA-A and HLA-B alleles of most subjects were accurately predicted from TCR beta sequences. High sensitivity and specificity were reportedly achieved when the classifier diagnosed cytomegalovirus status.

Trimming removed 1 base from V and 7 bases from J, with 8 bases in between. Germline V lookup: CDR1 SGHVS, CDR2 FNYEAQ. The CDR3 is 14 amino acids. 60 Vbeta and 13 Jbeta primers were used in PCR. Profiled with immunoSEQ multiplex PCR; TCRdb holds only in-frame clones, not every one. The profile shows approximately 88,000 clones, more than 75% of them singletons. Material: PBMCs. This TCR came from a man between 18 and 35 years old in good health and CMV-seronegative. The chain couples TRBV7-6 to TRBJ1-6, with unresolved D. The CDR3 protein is CASSLDSINSPLHF. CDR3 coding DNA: TGTGCCAGCAGCTTAGATTCCATCAATTCACCCCTCCACTTT.